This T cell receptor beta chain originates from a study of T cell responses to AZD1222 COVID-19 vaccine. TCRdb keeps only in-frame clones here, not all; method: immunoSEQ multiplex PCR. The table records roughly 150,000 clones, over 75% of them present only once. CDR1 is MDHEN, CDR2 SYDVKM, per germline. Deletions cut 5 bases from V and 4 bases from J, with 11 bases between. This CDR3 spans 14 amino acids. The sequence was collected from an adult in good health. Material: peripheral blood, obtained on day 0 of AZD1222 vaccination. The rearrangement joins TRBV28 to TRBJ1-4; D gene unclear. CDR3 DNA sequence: TGTGCCAGCAGTGCTCTCAGTATTAATGAAAAACTGTTTTTT. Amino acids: CASSALSINEKLFF.